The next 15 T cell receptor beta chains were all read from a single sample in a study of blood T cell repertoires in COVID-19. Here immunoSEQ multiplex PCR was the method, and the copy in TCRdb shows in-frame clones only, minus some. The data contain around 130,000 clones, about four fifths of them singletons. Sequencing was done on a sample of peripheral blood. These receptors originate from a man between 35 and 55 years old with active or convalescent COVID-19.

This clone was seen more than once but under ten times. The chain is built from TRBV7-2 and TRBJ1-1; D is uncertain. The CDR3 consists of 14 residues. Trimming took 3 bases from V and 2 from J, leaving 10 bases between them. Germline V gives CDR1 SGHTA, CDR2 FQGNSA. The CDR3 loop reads CASSFGHSNTEAFF. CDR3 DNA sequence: TGTGCCAGCAGCTTCGGTCACTCAAACACTGAAGCTTTCTTT. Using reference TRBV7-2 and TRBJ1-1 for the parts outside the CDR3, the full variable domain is GAGVSQSPSNKVTEKGKDVELRCDPISGHTALYWYRQSLGQGLEFLIYFQGNSAPDKSGLPSDRFSAERTGGSVSTLTIQRTQQEDSAVYLCASSFGHSNTEAFFGQGTRLTVV.

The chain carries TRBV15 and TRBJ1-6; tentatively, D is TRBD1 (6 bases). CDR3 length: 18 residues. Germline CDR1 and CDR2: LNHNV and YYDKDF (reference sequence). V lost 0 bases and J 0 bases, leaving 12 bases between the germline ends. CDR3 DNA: TGTGCCACCAGCAGAGAGTATGGGGGCTACTCCTATAATTCACCCCTCCACTTT. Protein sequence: CATSREYGGYSYNSPLHF.

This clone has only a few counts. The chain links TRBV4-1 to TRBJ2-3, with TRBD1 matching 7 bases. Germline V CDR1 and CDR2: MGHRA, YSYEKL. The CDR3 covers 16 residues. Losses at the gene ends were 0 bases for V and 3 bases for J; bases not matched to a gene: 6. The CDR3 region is CASSQDRGQRTDTQYF. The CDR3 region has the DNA TGCGCCAGCAGCCAAGACCGGGGACAGAGGACAGATACGCAGTATTTT.

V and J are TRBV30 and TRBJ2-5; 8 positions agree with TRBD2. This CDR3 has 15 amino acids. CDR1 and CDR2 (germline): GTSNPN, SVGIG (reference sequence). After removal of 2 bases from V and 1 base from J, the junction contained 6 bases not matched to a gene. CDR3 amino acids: CAWSTLAGSQETQYF. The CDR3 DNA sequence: TGTGCCTGGAGTACATTAGCGGGGAGCCAAGAGACCCAGTACTTC. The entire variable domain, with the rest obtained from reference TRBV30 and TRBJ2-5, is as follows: SQTIHQWPATLVQPVGSPLSLECTVEGTSNPNLYWYRQAAGRGLQLLFYSVGIGQISSEVPQNLSASRPQDRQFILSSKKLLLSDSGFYLCAWSTLAGSQETQYFGPGTRLLVL.

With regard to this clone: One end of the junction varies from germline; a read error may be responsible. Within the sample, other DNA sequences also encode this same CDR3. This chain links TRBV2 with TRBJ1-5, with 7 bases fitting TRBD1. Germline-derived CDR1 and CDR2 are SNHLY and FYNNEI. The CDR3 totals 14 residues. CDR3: CASSDGSGGQPQHF. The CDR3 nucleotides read TGTGCTAGCAGTGACGGGTCAGGGGGTCAGCCCCAGCATTTT.

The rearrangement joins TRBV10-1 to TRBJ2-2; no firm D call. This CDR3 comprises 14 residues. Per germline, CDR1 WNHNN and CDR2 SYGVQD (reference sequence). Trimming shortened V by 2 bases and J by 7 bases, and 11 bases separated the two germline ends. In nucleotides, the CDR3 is TGCGCCAGCAGTGAGAATTTAGAGGTCGGGGAGCTGTTTTTT. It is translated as CASSENLEVGELFF.

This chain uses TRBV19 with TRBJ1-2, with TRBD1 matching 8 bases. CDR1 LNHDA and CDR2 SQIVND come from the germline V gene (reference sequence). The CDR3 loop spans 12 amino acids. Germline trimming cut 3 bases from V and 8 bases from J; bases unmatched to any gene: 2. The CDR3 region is CASSMDRVGYTF. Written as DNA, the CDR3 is TGTGCCAGTAGTATGGACAGGGTGGGCTACACCTTC.

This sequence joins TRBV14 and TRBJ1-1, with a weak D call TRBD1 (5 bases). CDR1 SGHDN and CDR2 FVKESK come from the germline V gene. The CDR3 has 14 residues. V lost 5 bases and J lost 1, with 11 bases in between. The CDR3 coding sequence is TGTGCCAGCAGCGGTCAGCAGGGGAACACTGAAGCTTTCTTT. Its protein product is CASSGQQGNTEAFF.

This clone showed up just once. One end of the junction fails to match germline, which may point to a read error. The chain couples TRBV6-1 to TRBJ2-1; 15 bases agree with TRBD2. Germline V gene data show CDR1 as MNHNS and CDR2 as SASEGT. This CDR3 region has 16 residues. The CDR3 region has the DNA TGTGCCAGCAGTGAAAAACCCCGGACTAGCGGGGGGGCCTTCATCTTC. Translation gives CASSEKPRTSGGAFIF.

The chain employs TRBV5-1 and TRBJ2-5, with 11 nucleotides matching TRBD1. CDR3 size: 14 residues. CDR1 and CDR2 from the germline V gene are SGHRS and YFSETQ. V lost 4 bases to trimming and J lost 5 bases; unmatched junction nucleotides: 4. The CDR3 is CASSRTGGGETQYF. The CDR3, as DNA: TGCGCCAGCAGCCGGACAGGGGGCGGGGAGACCCAGTACTTC.

CDR3 amino acids: CASSQVASSGNTIYF. The CDR3 DNA reads as TGTGCCAGCAGCCAAGTAGCCAGCTCTGGAAACACCATATATTTT. The rearrangement uses TRBV3-1 (or the pseudogene TRBV3-2) and TRBJ1-3; the D is unclear. The CDR3 has 15 amino acids. V lost 1 base, J lost 0 bases, and 7 bases lay in between. The germline V gene encodes CDR1 LGHDT and CDR2 YNNKEL (reference sequence).

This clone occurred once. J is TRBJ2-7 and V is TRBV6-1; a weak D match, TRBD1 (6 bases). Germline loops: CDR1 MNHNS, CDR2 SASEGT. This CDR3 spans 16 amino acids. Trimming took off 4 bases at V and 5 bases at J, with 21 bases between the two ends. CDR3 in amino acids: CASSGLQGKRVHEQYF. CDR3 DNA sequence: TGTGCCAGCAGTGGTCTACAGGGAAAGCGCGTTCACGAGCAGTACTTC.

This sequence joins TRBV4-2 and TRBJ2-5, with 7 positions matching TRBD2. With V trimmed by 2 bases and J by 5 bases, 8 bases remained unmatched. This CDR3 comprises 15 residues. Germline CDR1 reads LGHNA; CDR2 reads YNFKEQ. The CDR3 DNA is TGTGCCAGCAGCCAAAGAGAAGGGAGGGCCGAGACCCAGTACTTC. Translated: CASSQREGRAETQYF.

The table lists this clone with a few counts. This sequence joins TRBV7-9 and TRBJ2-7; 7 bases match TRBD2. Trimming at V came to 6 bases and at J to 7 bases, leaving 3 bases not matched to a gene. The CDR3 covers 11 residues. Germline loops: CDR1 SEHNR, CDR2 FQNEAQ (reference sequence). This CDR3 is CASREAGEQYF. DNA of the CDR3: TGTGCCAGCAGGGAAGCGGGGGAGCAGTACTTC.

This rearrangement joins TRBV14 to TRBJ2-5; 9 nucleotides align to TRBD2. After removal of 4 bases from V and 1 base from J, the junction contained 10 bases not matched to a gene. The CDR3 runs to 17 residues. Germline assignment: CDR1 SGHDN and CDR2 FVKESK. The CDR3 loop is CASSPLRSGGSQETQYF. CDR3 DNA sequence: TGTGCCAGCAGCCCCTTGAGAAGCGGGGGGTCCCAAGAGACCCAGTACTTC.